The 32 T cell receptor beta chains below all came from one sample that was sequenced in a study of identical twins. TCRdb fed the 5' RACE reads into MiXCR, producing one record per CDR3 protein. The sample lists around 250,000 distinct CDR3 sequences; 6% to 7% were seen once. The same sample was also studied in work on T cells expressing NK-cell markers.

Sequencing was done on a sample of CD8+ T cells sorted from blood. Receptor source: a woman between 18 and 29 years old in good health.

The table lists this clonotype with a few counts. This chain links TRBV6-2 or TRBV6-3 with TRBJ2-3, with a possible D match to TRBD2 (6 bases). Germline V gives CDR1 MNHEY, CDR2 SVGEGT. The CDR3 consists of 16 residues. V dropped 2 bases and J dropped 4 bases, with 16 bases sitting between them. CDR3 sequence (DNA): TGTGCCAGCAGTTACAGGCGTCGGCGGGACGCAGATACGCAGTATTTT. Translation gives CASSYRRRRDADTQYF.

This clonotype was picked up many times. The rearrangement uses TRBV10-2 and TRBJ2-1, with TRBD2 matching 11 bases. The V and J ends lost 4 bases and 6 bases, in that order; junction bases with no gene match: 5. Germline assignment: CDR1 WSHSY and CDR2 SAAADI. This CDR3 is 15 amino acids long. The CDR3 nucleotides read TGCGCCAGCAGTGCTAGGACTAGCGGGTCCAATGAGCAGTTCTTC. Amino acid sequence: CASSARTSGSNEQFF.

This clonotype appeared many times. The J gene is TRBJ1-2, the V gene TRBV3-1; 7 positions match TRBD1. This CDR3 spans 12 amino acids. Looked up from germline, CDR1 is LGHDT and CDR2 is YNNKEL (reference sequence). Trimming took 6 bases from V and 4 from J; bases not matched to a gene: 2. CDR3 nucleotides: TGTGCCAGCAGTCGGGACAGCTATGGCTACACCTTC. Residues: CASSRDSYGYTF.

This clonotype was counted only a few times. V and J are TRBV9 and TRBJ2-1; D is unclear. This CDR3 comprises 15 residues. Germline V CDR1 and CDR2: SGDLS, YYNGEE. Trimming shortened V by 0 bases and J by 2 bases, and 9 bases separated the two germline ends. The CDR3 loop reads CASSVEGGPYNEQFF. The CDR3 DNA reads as TGTGCCAGCAGCGTAGAGGGCGGCCCCTACAATGAGCAGTTCTTC.

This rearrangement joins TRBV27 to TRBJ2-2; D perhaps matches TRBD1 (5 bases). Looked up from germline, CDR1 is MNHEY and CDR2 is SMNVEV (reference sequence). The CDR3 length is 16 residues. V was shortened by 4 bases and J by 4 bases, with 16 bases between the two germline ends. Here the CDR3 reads CASSWKGNRITGELFF. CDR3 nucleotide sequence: TGTGCCAGCAGTTGGAAGGGGAACAGGATCACCGGGGAGCTGTTTTTT.

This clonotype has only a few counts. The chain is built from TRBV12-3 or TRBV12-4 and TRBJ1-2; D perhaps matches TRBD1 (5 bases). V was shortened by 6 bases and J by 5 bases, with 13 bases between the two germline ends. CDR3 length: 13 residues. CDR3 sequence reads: CASSVPGQYGYTF. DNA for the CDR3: TGTGCCAGCAGCGTACCGGGGCAATATGGCTACACCTTC.

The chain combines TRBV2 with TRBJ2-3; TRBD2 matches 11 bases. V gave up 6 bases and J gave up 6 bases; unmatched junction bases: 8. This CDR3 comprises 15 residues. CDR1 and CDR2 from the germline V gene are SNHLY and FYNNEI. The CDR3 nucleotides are TGTGCCAGCAGCGAACTAGCGGGGGTAAGGGATACGCAGTATTTT. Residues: CASSELAGVRDTQYF.

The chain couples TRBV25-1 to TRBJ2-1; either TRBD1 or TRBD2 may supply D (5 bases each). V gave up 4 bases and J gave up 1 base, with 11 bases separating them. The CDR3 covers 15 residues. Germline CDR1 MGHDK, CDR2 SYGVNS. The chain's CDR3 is CASSGGFGSYNEQFF. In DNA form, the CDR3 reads TGTGCCAGCAGTGGGGGGTTTGGGTCCTACAATGAGCAGTTCTTC. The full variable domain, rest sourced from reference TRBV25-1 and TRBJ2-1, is EADIYQTPRYLVIGTGKKITLECSQTMGHDKMYWYQQDPGMELHLIHYSYGVNSTEKGDLSSESTVSRIRTEHFPLTLESARPSHTSQYLCASSGGFGSYNEQFFGPGTRLTVL.

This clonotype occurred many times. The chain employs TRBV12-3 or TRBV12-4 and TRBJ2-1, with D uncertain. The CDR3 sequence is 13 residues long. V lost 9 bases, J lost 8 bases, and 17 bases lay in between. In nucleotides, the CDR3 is TGTGCCAGTGGTGAAACAATAAGCGATGAGCAGTTCTTC. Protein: CASGETISDEQFF.

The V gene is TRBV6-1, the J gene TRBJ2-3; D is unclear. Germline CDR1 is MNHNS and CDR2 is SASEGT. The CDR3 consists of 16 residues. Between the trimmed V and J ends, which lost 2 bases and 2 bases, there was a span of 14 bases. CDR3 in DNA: TGTGCCAGCAGTGAACTCAGAGGCAGTTACACAGATACGCAGTATTTT. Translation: CASSELRGSYTDTQYF.

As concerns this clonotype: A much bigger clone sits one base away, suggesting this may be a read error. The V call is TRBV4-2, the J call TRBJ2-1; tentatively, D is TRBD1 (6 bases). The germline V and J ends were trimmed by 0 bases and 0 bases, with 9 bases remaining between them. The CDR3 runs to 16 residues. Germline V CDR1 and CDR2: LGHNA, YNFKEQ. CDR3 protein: CASSQDGTSSYNEQFF. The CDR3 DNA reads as TGTGCCAGCAGCCAAGACGGGACAAGCTCCTACAATGAGCAGTTCTTC.

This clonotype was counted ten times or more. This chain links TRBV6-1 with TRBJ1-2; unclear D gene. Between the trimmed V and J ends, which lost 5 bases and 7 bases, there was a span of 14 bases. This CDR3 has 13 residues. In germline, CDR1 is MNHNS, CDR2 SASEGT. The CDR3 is CASSPLLGSGYTF. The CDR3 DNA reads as TGTGCCAGCAGTCCCCTCCTTGGTTCTGGCTACACCTTC.

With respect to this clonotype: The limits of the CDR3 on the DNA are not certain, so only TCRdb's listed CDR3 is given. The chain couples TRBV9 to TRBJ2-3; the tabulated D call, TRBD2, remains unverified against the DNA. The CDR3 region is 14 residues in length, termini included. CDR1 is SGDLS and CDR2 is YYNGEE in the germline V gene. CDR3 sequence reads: CASSVGGGADTRYF.

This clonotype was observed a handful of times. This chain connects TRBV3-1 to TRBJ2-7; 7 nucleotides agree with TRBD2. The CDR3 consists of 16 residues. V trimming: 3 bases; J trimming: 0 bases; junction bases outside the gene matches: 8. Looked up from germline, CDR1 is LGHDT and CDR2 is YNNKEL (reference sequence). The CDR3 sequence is CASSQQAGLSSYEQYF. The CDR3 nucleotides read TGTGCCAGCAGCCAGCAAGCGGGATTAAGCTCCTACGAGCAGTACTTC.

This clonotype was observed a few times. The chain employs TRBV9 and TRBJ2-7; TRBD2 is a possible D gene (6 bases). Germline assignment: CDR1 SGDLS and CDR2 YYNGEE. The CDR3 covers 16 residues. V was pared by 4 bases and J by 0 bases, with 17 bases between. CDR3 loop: CASSPWDGGSSYEQYF. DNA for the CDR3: TGTGCCAGCAGCCCTTGGGATGGAGGGAGCTCCTACGAGCAGTACTTC.

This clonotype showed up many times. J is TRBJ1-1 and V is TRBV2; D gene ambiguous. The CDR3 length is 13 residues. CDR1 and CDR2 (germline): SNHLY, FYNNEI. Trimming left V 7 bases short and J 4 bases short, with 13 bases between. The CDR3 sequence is CASNVDGLTEAFF. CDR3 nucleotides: TGTGCCAGCAATGTAGACGGCCTCACTGAAGCTTTCTTT. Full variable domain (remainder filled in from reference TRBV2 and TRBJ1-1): EPEVTQTPSHQVTQMGQEVILRCVPISNHLYFYWYRQILGQKVEFLVSFYNNEISEKSEIFDDQFSVERPDGSNFTLKIRSTKLEDSAMYFCASNVDGLTEAFFGQGTRLTVV.

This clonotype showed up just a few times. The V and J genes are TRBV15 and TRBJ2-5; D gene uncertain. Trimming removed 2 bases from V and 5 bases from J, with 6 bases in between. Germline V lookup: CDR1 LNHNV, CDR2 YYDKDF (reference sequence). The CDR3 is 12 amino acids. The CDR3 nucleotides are TGTGCCACCAGCAGACTACCGGAGACCCAGTACTTC. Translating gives CATSRLPETQYF.

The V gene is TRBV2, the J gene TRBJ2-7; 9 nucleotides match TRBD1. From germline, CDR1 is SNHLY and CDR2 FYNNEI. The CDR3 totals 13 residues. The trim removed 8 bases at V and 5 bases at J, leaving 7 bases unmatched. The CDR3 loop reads CASQRTGVDEQYF. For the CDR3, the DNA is TGTGCCAGCCAAAGGACAGGGGTGGACGAGCAGTACTTC.

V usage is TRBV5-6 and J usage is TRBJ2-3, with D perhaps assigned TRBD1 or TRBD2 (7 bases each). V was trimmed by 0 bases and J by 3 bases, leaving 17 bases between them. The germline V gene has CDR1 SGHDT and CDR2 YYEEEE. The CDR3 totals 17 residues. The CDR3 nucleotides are TGTGCCAGCAGCTTGGCCTGGCAGGGGGGGCGAACAGATACGCAGTATTTT. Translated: CASSLAWQGGRTDTQYF.

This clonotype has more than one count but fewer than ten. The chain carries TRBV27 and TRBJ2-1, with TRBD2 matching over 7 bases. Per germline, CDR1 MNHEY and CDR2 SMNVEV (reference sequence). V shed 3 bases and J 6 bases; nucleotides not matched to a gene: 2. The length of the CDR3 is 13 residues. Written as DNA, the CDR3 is TGTGCCAGCAGTTTCCAGCGGGGCAATGAGCAGTTCTTC. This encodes CASSFQRGNEQFF.

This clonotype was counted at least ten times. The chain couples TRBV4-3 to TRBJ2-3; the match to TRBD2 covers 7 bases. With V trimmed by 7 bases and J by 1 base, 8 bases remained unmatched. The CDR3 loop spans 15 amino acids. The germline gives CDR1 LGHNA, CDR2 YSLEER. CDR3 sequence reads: CASKNAGEGTDTQYF. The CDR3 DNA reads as TGCGCCAGCAAAAATGCGGGAGAGGGCACAGATACGCAGTATTTT.

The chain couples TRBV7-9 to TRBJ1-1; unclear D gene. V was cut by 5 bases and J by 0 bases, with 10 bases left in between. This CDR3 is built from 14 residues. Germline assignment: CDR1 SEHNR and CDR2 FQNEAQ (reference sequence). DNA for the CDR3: TGTGCCAGCAGCCCCCCCCCTATGAACACTGAAGCTTTCTTT. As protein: CASSPPPMNTEAFF.

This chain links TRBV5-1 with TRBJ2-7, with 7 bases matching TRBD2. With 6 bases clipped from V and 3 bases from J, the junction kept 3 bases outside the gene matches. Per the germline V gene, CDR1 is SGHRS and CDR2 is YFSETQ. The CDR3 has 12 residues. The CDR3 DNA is TGCGCCAGCACCTCTAGCGGCTACGAGCAGTACTTC. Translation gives CASTSSGYEQYF. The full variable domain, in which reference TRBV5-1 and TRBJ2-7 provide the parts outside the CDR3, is KAGVTQTPRYLIKTRGQQVTLSCSPISGHRSVSWYQQTPGQGLQFLFEYFSETQRNKGNFPGRFSGRQFSNSRSEMNVSTLELGDSALYLCASTSSGYEQYFGPGTRLTVT.

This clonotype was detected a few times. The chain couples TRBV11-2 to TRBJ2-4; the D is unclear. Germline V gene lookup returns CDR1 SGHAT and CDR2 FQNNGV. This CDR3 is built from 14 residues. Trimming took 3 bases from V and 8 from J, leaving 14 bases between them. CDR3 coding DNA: TGTGCCAGCAGCTTGGGGTCTGGGTTATACATTCAGTACTTC. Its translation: CASSLGSGLYIQYF. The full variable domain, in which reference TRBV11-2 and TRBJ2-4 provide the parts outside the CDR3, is EAGVAQSPRYKIIEKRQSVAFWCNPISGHATLYWYQQILGQGPKLLIQFQNNGVVDDSQLPKDRFSAERLKGVDSTLKIQPAKLEDSAVYLCASSLGSGLYIQYFGAGTRLSVL.

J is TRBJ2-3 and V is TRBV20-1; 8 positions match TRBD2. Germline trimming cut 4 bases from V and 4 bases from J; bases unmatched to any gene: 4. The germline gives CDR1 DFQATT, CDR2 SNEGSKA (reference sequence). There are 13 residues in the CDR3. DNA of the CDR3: TGCAGTGCTACAGCGGGAGTTGCAGATACGCAGTATTTT. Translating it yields CSATAGVADTQYF.

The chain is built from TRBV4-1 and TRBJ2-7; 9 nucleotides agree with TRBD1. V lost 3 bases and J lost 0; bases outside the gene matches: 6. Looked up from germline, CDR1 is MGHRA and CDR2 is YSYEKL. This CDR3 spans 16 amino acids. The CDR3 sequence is CASSHRGQGHSYEQYF. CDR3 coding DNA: TGCGCCAGCAGCCACCGAGGACAGGGGCACTCCTACGAGCAGTACTTC.

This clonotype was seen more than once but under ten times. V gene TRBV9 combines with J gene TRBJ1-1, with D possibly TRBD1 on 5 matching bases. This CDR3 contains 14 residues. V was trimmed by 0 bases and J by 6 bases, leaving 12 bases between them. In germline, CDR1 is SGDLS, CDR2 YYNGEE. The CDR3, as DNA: TGTGCCAGCAGCGTAGCGGGGGATGCGGCTGAAGCTTTCTTT. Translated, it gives CASSVAGDAAEAFF. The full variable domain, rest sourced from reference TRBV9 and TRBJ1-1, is DSGVTQTPKHLITATGQRVTLRCSPRSGDLSVYWYQQSLDQGLQFLIQYYNGEERAKGNILERFSAQQFPDLHSELNLSSLELGDSALYFCASSVAGDAAEAFFGQGTRLTVV.

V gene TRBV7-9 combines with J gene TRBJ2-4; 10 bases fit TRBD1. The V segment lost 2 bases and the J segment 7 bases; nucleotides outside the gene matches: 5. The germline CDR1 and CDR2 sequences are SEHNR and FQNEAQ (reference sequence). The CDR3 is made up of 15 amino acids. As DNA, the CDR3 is TGTGCCAGCAGCTTACTAGAGGACAGGGGGAACATTCAGTACTTC. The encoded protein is CASSLLEDRGNIQYF.

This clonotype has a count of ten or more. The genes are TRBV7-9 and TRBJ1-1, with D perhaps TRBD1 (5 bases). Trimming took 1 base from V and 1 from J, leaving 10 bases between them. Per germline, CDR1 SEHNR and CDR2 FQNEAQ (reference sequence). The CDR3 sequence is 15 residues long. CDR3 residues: CASSLEVGGNTEAFF. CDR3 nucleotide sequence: TGTGCCAGCAGCTTAGAAGTTGGGGGGAACACTGAAGCTTTCTTT.

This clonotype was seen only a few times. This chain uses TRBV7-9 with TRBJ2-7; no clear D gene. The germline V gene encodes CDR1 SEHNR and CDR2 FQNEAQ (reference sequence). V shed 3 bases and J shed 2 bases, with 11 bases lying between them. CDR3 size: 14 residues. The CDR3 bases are TGTGCCAGCAGCTTCGTACTAAATCCCTACGAGCAGTACTTC. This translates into CASSFVLNPYEQYF.

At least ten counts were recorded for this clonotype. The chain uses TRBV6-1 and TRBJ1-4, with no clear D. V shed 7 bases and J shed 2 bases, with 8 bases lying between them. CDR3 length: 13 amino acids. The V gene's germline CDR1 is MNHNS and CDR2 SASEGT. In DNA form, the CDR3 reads TGTGCCAGCACCGGAGGTACTAATGAAAAACTGTTTTTT. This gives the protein CASTGGTNEKLFF.

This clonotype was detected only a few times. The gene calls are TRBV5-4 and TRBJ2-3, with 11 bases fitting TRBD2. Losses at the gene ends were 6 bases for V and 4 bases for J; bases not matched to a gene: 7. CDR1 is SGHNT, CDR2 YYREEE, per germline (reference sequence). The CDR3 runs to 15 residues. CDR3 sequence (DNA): TGTGCCAGCAAGTATAGCGGGGGGGCGCCAGATACGCAGTATTTT. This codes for CASKYSGGAPDTQYF.